Described below is a single T cell receptor beta chain sequence and its context. Germline-derived CDR1 and CDR2 are MNHEY and SMNVEV (reference sequence). V was trimmed by 1 base and J by 3 bases, leaving 8 bases between them. This CDR3 is built from 14 residues. This entry comes from a study of T-cell memory formation after mild COVID-19. TCRdb reprocessed the 5' RACE reads with MiXCR, giving one entry per CDR3 protein. In the table there are around 150,000 distinct CDR3 sequences, roughly 28% of which are singletons. Sequencing used PBMCs or a T cell subset sorted from them (not recorded which). This clonotype was obtained from an adult woman who had mild COVID-19 (a few samples of this study predate the infection). Cell type and time point are not known. V gene TRBV27 combines with J gene TRBJ2-3; D gene unclear. The CDR3 spells CASSLYPPTDTQYF. CDR3 bases: TGTGCCAGCAGTTTATATCCCCCGACAGATACGCAGTATTTT.